This T cell receptor (beta chain) was identified in a study of blood T cells in healthy people across ages (dated by TCRdb to 2013 to 2016). Concerning the study at large: In model experiments, roughly one uniquely barcoded TCR beta cDNA molecule per two T cells was captured by template switching. Using deep sequencing normalized with unique cDNA molecular identifiers, the study measured how TCR beta repertoire diversity changes with age. The donors were split into four age groups: young (average 16 years), middle-aged (roughly 39), aged (approximately 60) and long-lived (roughly 80). To avoid experimental bias, donors of different ages were spread randomly across the sequencing lanes. The study analyzed two additional independent replicas of 1 million unique cDNA reads from the same blood draw for two donors, one aged 18 to 30 and one aged 80 or older.

Systemically healthy Caucasian individuals from Russia, over 30 in total and aged roughly 6 to 100 years, were included as donors. Each donor gave about 11 milliliters of peripheral blood, drawn into EDTA-treated Vacutainer tubes. Ficoll-Paque density-gradient centrifugation was used to isolate PBMCs, with at least 6 million per sample. Total RNA, at least 5 micrograms per sample, was extracted from PBMCs with Trizol reagent. For every donor, flow cytometry on a PBMC aliquot measured the percentage of naive CD45RAhigh/CD27high T cells. Receptor libraries were prepared by 5' RACE. For sequencing, an Illumina HiSeq 2500 was employed. A second PCR of 7 to 11 cycles was performed with a sample-barcoded 5' primer and a J-beta primer mix. A template-switch 5' adaptor carrying 12 random nucleotides introduced a unique molecular identifier onto each TCR beta cDNA molecule. At least 2.5 million CDR3-containing paired-end reads were obtained from each sample. First-strand cDNA was synthesized from all RNA with the Mint cDNA synthesis kit, primed by a TRBC-specific oligonucleotide. All cDNA was treated with uracil-DNA glycosylase and then went through a first 18-cycle PCR with the universal primers M1SS and BC2_uni_R. Per the authors' processing: Each sample was normalized by randomly selecting 1 million high-quality reads, each carrying a distinct molecular identifier. Reads with shared molecular identifiers were discarded instead of being binned into consensus sequences. MiTCR, set to a Q25 quality threshold and the strictest error-elimination algorithm, was used for CDR3 identification, clonotype clustering and error correction. A nonparametric unseen species model with Euler transformation was used to estimate lower-bound total TCR beta diversity. Using fastp trimming at Q25 and MiXCR clonotype assembly, TCRdb reanalyzed the public sequencing data and kept in-frame beta chains. Each CDR3 protein appears once, grouped with its most common genes and DNA. These V and J calls are TCRdb output, not the study's own analysis. The sample profile shows some 1.4 million distinct CDR3 sequences; around 42% of them were found once. 7.9% of the sample rests with the top ten.

Its CDR3 holds 12 amino acids, cysteine through phenylalanine. This entry keeps only the CDR3 DNA: 36 bases, framed from base 1. The germline V gene encodes CDR1 DFQATT and CDR2 SNEGSKA (reference sequence). On this clonotype itself: The antigen it recognizes is unknown. One end of the junction is discordant with germline, which a read error may explain.

What the authors observed across the whole study: Observed TCR beta diversity correlated strongly with the percentage of naive T cells measured by flow cytometry. Because profiling used bulk unsorted PBMCs, naive and antigen-experienced compartments could not be compared conclusively. The CMV infection status of donors was not known, potentially confounding age-related changes in expanded clonotypes. Estimates of total diversity based on one million sequenced T cells were considered lower bounds and underestimates. Observed TCR beta diversity per million T cells fell roughly linearly with age, and a significant reduction was already apparent by age roughly 40. Compared with the aged group, more naive CD4+ T cells, fewer expanded clones and increased TCR diversity were shown by the long-lived group, suggesting age selection.

Sequencing was carried out using blood. This receptor chain uses TRBV20-1 and TRBJ1-1; tentative D gene TRBD1, with 6 bases matching. The receptor comes from a woman younger than 35 in good health. CDR3 sequence: CRAREGERGAFF. The sequenced DNA: TGCAGGGCTAGAGAGGGGGAACGTGGTGCTTTCTTT.